Listed below are T cell receptor beta chains from one sample, sequenced in a study of STAT5B mutations in CD4+ large granular lymphocyte leukemia. Some clones are missing from TCRdb's copy, which holds only in-frame ones; the method was immunoSEQ multiplex PCR. The table lists nearly 20,000 clones, roughly 80% of them singletons, with about 13% in the top ten. Sequenced material: CD4+ T cells from blood buffy coats. These receptors came from a human donor in good health. The CDR3 runs from the conserved cysteine through the conserved F or W. D genes are given only for firm matches. Clone size, where shown, is once, few, many, or a class for clones that have expanded.

J gene,D gene,clone size,V gene,CDR3 protein,CDR3 DNA
TRBJ2-3,TRBD1,NA,TRBV6-4,CASSLGGPDTQYF,TGTGCCAGCAGCCTAGGGGGCCCAGATACGCAGTATTTT
TRBJ2-1,NA,once,TRBV6-1,CASSEAGERAYNEQFF,TGTGCCAGCAGTGAAGCGGGGGAGCGGGCCTACAATGAGCAGTTCTTC
TRBJ2-6,NA,NA,TRBV7-8,CASSHGDSGANVLTF,TGTGCCAGCAGCCATGGGGACTCTGGGGCCAACGTCCTGACTTTC
TRBJ2-3,TRBD2,NA,TRBV7-9,CASSLSSGSRDTQYF,TGTGCCAGCAGCTTATCGAGCGGGAGTAGGGATACGCAGTATTTT
TRBJ2-7,TRBD2,NA,TRBV28,CASSLWVLAGGPGEQYF,TGTGCCAGCAGTTTATGGGTTTTAGCGGGAGGGCCGGGAGAGCAGTACTTC
TRBJ2-7,NA,NA,TRBV5-8,CASSWGRGSYEQYF,TGTGCCAGCAGCTGGGGACGTGGGTCCTACGAGCAGTACTTC
TRBJ2-2,TRBD1,few,TRBV5-1,CASSWTGEYTGELFF,TGCGCCAGCAGCTGGACAGGGGAATACACCGGGGAGCTGTTTTTT
TRBJ1-5,NA,NA,TRBV29-1,CSVEEDRYQPQHF,TGCAGCGTTGAAGAGGACAGATATCAGCCCCAGCATTTT
TRBJ2-1,TRBD1,NA,TRBV30,CAWSVQGANYNEQFF,TGTGCCTGGAGTGTCCAGGGGGCGAACTACAATGAGCAGTTCTTC
TRBJ1-6,NA,NA,TRBV5-6,CASSIGFRGNNSPLHF,TGTGCCAGCAGCATCGGTTTCAGGGGTAATAATTCACCCCTCCACTTT
TRBJ2-2,NA,NA,TRBV27,CASSYRQAGELFF,TGTGCCAGCAGTTACCGACAGGCCGGGGAGCTGTTTTTT
TRBJ2-2,TRBD1,NA,TRBV18,CASSTRQGTGELFF,TGTGCCAGCTCAACCCGACAGGGCACAGGGGAGCTGTTTTTT
TRBJ1-2,NA,NA,TRBV6-5,CASRMAGGYTF,TGTGCCAGCAGGATGGCGGGGGGCTACACCTTC
TRBJ1-1,NA,NA,TRBV4-1,CASGFRRMNTEAFF,TGCGCCAGCGGCTTTCGGAGAATGAACACTGAAGCTTTCTTT
TRBJ2-1,NA,NA,TRBV2,CASSESTPRGYNEQFF,TGTGCCAGCAGCGAAAGTACTCCGCGGGGTTACAATGAGCAGTTCTTC
TRBJ1-2,NA,NA,TRBV2,CASSELEGFDTF,TGTGCCAGCAGTGAATTGGAGGGATTTGACACCTTC
TRBJ2-7,NA,NA,TRBV2,CASRDDKGEQYF,TGTGCCAGCCGGGACGACAAGGGCGAGCAGTACTTC
TRBJ1-2,NA,NA,TRBV7-9,CASSPTGGGNYGYTF,TGTGCCAGCAGCCCCACCGGGGGAGGTAACTATGGCTACACCTTC
TRBJ2-6,NA,few,TRBV19,CASSILGPGGGSGANVLTF,TGTGCCAGTAGTATTCTAGGGCCAGGGGGAGGGTCTGGGGCCAACGTCCTGACTTTC
TRBJ2-1,NA,NA,TRBV29-1,CSVEYAGAVEGEQFF,TGCAGCGTTGAATATGCAGGGGCCGTTGAGGGTGAGCAGTTCTTC
TRBJ2-3,TRBD2,once,TRBV11-1,CASSLRLAPGDTQYF,TGTGCCAGCAGCCTCCGACTAGCGCCGGGGGATACGCAGTATTTT
TRBJ2-7,NA,NA,TRBV2,CASSKTGGIYEQYF,TGTGCCAGCAGTAAAACAGGTGGGATTTACGAGCAGTACTTC
TRBJ1-2,TRBD1,NA,TRBV7-9,CASSLNTGTGNYGYTF,TGTGCCAGCAGCCTCAACACCGGGACAGGGAACTATGGCTACACCTTC
TRBJ2-7,NA,NA,TRBV5-6,CASNGQGSYEQYF,TGTGCCAGCAATGGGCAGGGCTCCTACGAGCAGTACTTC
TRBJ2-5,NA,NA,TRBV4-1,CASSHGRGGQETQYF,TGCGCCAGCAGCCATGGCAGGGGGGGCCAAGAGACCCAGTACTTC
TRBJ1-2,NA,NA,TRBV29-1,CSVPDVGLHYGYTF,TGCAGCGTTCCGGATGTTGGACTGCACTATGGCTACACCTTC
TRBJ2-7,NA,NA,TRBV7-2,CASSLGLAYEQYF,TGTGCCAGCAGCTTAGGACTAGCCTACGAGCAGTACTTC
TRBJ2-3,TRBD2,NA,TRBV27,CASRYSAFGLATDTQYF,TGTGCCAGCAGGTACTCGGCATTTGGACTAGCCACAGATACGCAGTATTTT
TRBJ1-1,NA,NA,TRBV27,CASSPSRGNTEAFF,TGTGCCAGCAGCCCCTCGCGGGGGAACACTGAAGCTTTCTTT
TRBJ1-5,NA,NA,TRBV2,CASSDTDLLNQPQHF,TGTGCCAGCAGTGATACAGATCTCCTCAATCAGCCCCAGCATTTT
TRBJ2-7,TRBD2,NA,TRBV6-1,CASSLYLAGDREQYF,TGTGCCAGCAGTTTATATCTAGCGGGAGATAGAGAGCAGTACTTC
TRBJ2-5,TRBD1,NA,TRBV10-2,CASSEGDRAQETQYF,TGCGCCAGCAGCGAGGGGGACAGGGCTCAAGAGACCCAGTACTTC
TRBJ1-4,NA,NA,TRBV27,CASSLQLGVGQKLFF,TGTGCCAGCAGTCTCCAACTAGGGGTAGGCCAAAAACTGTTTTTT
TRBJ1-1,NA,NA,TRBV30,CAFLRASSSEAFF,TGTGCCTTCCTGAGGGCTTCGAGCTCTGAAGCTTTCTTT
TRBJ1-3,TRBD1,NA,TRBV5-4,CASRRTGDNTGNTIYF,TGTGCCAGCAGACGGACAGGGGATAATACTGGAAACACCATATATTTT
TRBJ2-2,NA,NA,TRBV6-1,CASSERGNTGELFF,TGTGCCAGCAGTGAACGGGGAAACACCGGGGAGCTGTTTTTT